This T cell receptor beta chain was found in a study of beta chain features in type 1 diabetes. This clone turned up a few times. Antigen specificity is unknown. Whole-study results and caveats: Reads derived from cDNA could over-represent cells showing high TCR expression.

Expressed TCRB transcripts were sequenced because the entire RNA isolate underwent reverse transcription. Libraries were prepared by immunoSEQ multiplex PCR; TCRdb keeps only in-frame clonotypes and omits some of them. The sample has about 370,000 clones, around 15% seen once; the top ten hold roughly 0.017%. This CDR3 is 17 amino acids long. Unmatched junction bases numbered 9, after V lost 4 bases and J lost 0 bases. Germline loops: CDR1 SGHNT, CDR2 YYREEE (reference sequence). The sequence was collected from a woman between 18 and 30 years old in good health. V and J are TRBV5-4 and TRBJ1-4; 7 bases map to TRBD1. The sequenced material came from naive CD4+ T cells from blood. The DNA of the CDR3 is TGTGCCAGCAGCGGCCCGGGACAGAGTGCAACTAATGAAAAACTGTTTTTT. This encodes CASSGPGQSATNEKLFF.